A selection of T cell receptor beta chains follows, all from one sample in a study of T cell responses to AZD1222 COVID-19 vaccine. Profiled with immunoSEQ multiplex PCR; TCRdb holds only in-frame clones, not every one. The repertoire holds some 140,000 clones, with more than 75% as singletons. The sample consisted of peripheral blood, taken on day 0 of AZD1222 vaccination. The source is an adult in good health. Each CDR3 is given with its conserved first and last residue. A D gene is named only where the DNA matches it firmly. The size entry is marked missing in some rows and otherwise reads once, few, many or a size class.

d_call,clone_size,j_call,v_call,cdr3_nt,cdr3_aa
NA,NA,TRBJ2-7,TRBV7-2,TGTGCCAGCAGCTATACCCAGGGGCACGAGCAGTACTTC,CASSYTQGHEQYF
TRBD1,NA,TRBJ1-6,TRBV28,TGTGCCAGCAGATTTGGGACAGGGGCCCTTGGAAAAGCCCTCCACTTT,CASRFGTGALGKALHF
NA,NA,TRBJ2-2,TRBV5-1,TGCGCCAGCAGCTTGGAAGACATGGGGGAACCGAACACCGGGGAGCTGTTTTTT,CASSLEDMGEPNTGELFF
NA,NA,TRBJ1-5,TRBV7-2,TGTGCCAGCAGCTCAACAGGGCCCCAGCATTTT,CASSSTGPQHF
NA,NA,TRBJ2-5,TRBV10-1,TGCGCCAGCAGTGTCAATCCTCTCGGTGGGACCCAGTACTTC,CASSVNPLGGTQYF
NA,NA,TRBJ1-1,TRBV6-5,TGTGCCACAGCCGGGGGGGTGAACACTGAAGCTTTCTTT,CATAGGVNTEAFF
NA,NA,TRBJ1-1,TRBV30,TGTGCCTGGAGTGTTTTATTGGGGTTGGGCACTGAAGCTTTCTTT,CAWSVLLGLGTEAFF
NA,NA,TRBJ2-2,TRBV3-1/TRBV3-2,TGTGCCAGCACCGGTCAGGGGAACACCGGGGAGCTGTTTTTT,CASTGQGNTGELFF
TRBD1,NA,TRBJ1-5,TRBV6-6,TGTGCCAGCAGTAACGACAGGGGTGGTCAGCCCCAGCATTTT,CASSNDRGGQPQHF
NA,once,TRBJ2-2,TRBV25-1,TGTGCCAGCACTAAAGGACAAGACTACACCGGGGAGCTGTTTTTT,CASTKGQDYTGELFF
NA,NA,TRBJ1-6,TRBV28,TGTGCCAGCAGTTTATCCGGGACCTCCTATAATTCACCCCTCCACTTT,CASSLSGTSYNSPLHF
NA,NA,TRBJ1-5,TRBV28,TGTGCCAGCAGTTTGGAGGTGGGCAATCAGCCCCAGCATTTT,CASSLEVGNQPQHF
NA,NA,TRBJ1-2,TRBV5-8,TGTGCCAGCAGCTTGGCCTGGGGGGGAGACTATGGCTACACCTTC,CASSLAWGGDYGYTF
TRBD1,NA,TRBJ1-2,TRBV5-1,TGCGCCAGCAGCCCCCAGACAGGGCGCTATGGCTACACCTTC,CASSPQTGRYGYTF
NA,NA,TRBJ2-7,TRBV5-1,TGCGCCAGCAGCCTAGGAGGTTACGAGCAGTACTTC,CASSLGGYEQYF
NA,NA,TRBJ1-2,TRBV19,TGTGCCAGTAGTATACCCTCCGACTCCCGAGGGACCTATGGCTACACCTTC,CASSIPSDSRGTYGYTF
NA,NA,TRBJ1-1,TRBV19,TGTGCCAGTAGTATAATGGCAGGGAACACTGAAGCTTTCTTT,CASSIMAGNTEAFF
TRBD1,NA,TRBJ1-2,TRBV9,TGTGCCAGCAGCGTAACCGGACAGGGGGGGCATGGCTACACCTTC,CASSVTGQGGHGYTF
TRBD2,once,TRBJ2-1,TRBV18,TGTGCCAGCTCACCACAAAATAGCGGGGGGCCGAGCTCCTACAATGAGCAGTTCTTC,CASSPQNSGGPSSYNEQFF
NA,once,TRBJ1-6,TRBV14,TGTGCCAGCAGCCAAGGACAACGACGCGGTTCACCCCTCCACTTT,CASSQGQRRGSPLHF
NA,NA,TRBJ1-2,TRBV7-9,TGTGCCGGGGACTCAGGGGCCGATTCGGGTGGTTACACCTTC,CAGDSGADSGGYTF
NA,NA,TRBJ1-3,TRBV18,TGTGCCAGCTCCCCCAATCCGACAAAGGGGAACTCTGGAAACACCATATATTTT,CASSPNPTKGNSGNTIYF
NA,NA,TRBJ1-3,TRBV18,TGTGCCAGCTCACCGACTGCCGCCTCTGGAAACACCATATATTTT,CASSPTAASGNTIYF
TRBD1,few,TRBJ1-2,TRBV6-2/TRBV6-3,TGTGCCAGCAGTCGGACAGGGGGTATTGACGGCTACACCTTC,CASSRTGGIDGYTF
TRBD1,NA,TRBJ2-2,TRBV24-1,TGTGCCACCAGTGACCGGACAGGGATCGGGGAGCTGTTTTTT,CATSDRTGIGELFF
NA,NA,TRBJ2-1,TRBV5-1,TGCGCCAGCAGCTTGTCAGGGTACAATGAGCAGTTCTTC,CASSLSGYNEQFF
TRBD1,NA,TRBJ2-7,TRBV14,TGTGCCAGCAGCCAAGGGACAGGGCGTTACTACGAGCAGTACTTC,CASSQGTGRYYEQYF
NA,NA,TRBJ1-2,TRBV9,TGTGCCAGCTCCCCTCCGGGGAACTATGGCTACACCTTC,CASSPPGNYGYTF